The rows below give T cell receptor beta chains drawn from one sample of a study of cytomegalovirus exposure and HLA in healthy donors. The protocol was immunoSEQ multiplex PCR, while the TCRdb copy is restricted to in-frame clones and leaves out a portion. The sample has some 110,000 clones, around three quarters seen once. The sample comprised PBMCs. These receptor sequences come from a woman aged 18-30 years in good health and CMV-seropositive. Both conserved end residues are part of each CDR3. The order of the fields is clone size, D gene, V gene, J gene, CDR3 DNA, CDR3 protein. The D gene is left open where the match is weak. Only some rows state a clone size, as once, few, many or a class for expanded clones.

-	-	TRBV5-4	TRBJ2-5	TGTGCCAGCAGCCCCATTGGACTTACCCAAGAGACCCAGTACTTC	CASSPIGLTQETQYF
few	-	TRBV14	TRBJ2-7	TGTGCCAGCAGCCAAGCTGGACTAAACGAGCAGTACTTC	CASSQAGLNEQYF
-	-	TRBV19	TRBJ2-1	TGTGCCAGTAGTATAACAGGGTTTTCCTACAATGAGCAGTTCTTC	CASSITGFSYNEQFF
-	-	TRBV10-3	TRBJ2-3	TGTGCCATCAGTGGATTAGCGCACACAGATACGCAGTATTTT	CAISGLAHTDTQYF
-	TRBD2	TRBV5-1	TRBJ2-1	TGCGCCAGCAGTTACCTCGGGGGGAGCTCCTACAATGAGCAGTTCTTC	CASSYLGGSSYNEQFF
-	-	TRBV30	TRBJ2-3	TGTGCCTGGAGTGTAAATCGAGCTCCGGATACGCAGTATTTT	CAWSVNRAPDTQYF
-	-	TRBV20-1	TRBJ2-7	TGCAGTGCTCTAGGCCCCTACGAGCAGTACTTC	CSALGPYEQYF
-	-	TRBV10-3	TRBJ1-2	TGTGCCATCAGTGAGGATTCAGGGTACTATGGCTACACCTTC	CAISEDSGYYGYTF
-	TRBD1	TRBV28	TRBJ1-2	TGTGCCAGCAGTTTACAGGGGGCGAATGGCTACACCTTC	CASSLQGANGYTF
-	-	TRBV13	TRBJ2-1	TGTGCCAGCAGCTTAGGCAGAGGCAATGAGCAGTTCTTC	CASSLGRGNEQFF
-	TRBD1	TRBV11-3	TRBJ2-5	TGTGCCAGCAGCTTATTAGGCAGGGGGCGGGAGACCCAGTACTTC	CASSLLGRGRETQYF
-	TRBD1	TRBV15	TRBJ1-1	TGTGCCACCAGCAGACTACCGGGACAGGAAGCTTTCTTT	CATSRLPGQEAFF
-	-	TRBV2	TRBJ1-3	TGTGCCAGCAGTGAACTACAGGCAGCTGGAAACACCATATATTTT	CASSELQAAGNTIYF
-	-	TRBV19	TRBJ1-2	TGTGCCAGTAGTATGGGCAGGGGTGGCTATGGCTACACCTTC	CASSMGRGGYGYTF
-	-	TRBV5-1	TRBJ2-5	TGCGCCAGCAGCTTGGGGGGGTGGGGGCGAGGAGAGACCCAGTACTTC	CASSLGGWGRGETQYF
-	TRBD2	TRBV6-5	TRBJ2-3	TGTGCCAGCAGTTACCGACCTACTACTAGCGTAGATACGCAGTATTTT	CASSYRPTTSVDTQYF
-	TRBD1	TRBV28	TRBJ2-7	TGTGCCAGCGGGAAAGGGGGCCCAGTCGACGAGCAGTACTTC	CASGKGGPVDEQYF
once	-	TRBV10-2	TRBJ2-7	TGCGCCAGCAGTTTTGACTACTCCTACGAGCAGTACTTC	CASSFDYSYEQYF
few	TRBD2	TRBV6-1	TRBJ2-3	TGTGCCAGCAGTGCGCTAGCGGGACCAGATACGCAGTATTTT	CASSALAGPDTQYF
-	-	TRBV6-5	TRBJ1-1	TGTGCCAGCAGTTACACCCCGGTCACGAACACTGAAGCTTTCTTT	CASSYTPVTNTEAFF
-	-	TRBV4-2	TRBJ2-3	TGTGCCAGCAGCCCTTCGGGGGAGGTTACAGATACGCAGTATTTT	CASSPSGEVTDTQYF
-	TRBD2	TRBV28	TRBJ2-1	TGTGCCAGCAAAGTAGCGGGAGCCAATGAGCAGTTCTTC	CASKVAGANEQFF
-	TRBD1	TRBV16	TRBJ1-2	TGTGCCAGCAGCTCCCACCGGGACAGGGCTGGCTACACCTTC	CASSSHRDRAGYTF
-	TRBD1	TRBV27	TRBJ1-5	TGTGCCAGCAGTTTACAGGGGGCGCGCCAGCCCCAGCATTTT	CASSLQGARQPQHF
-	-	TRBV5-1	TRBJ1-1	TGCGCCAGCAGCTTGATGTTAACGGTTAAGGGGACTGAAGCTTTCTTT	CASSLMLTVKGTEAFF
-	TRBD1	TRBV6-5	TRBJ2-7	TGTGCCAGCAGTGTCCGGGACAGGAGCCCCTACGAGCAGTACTTC	CASSVRDRSPYEQYF
few	-	TRBV5-1	TRBJ1-1	TGCGCCAGCAGCCCCAGGGGTACTGAAGCTTTCTTT	CASSPRGTEAFF
-	TRBD1	TRBV5-4	TRBJ1-1	TGTGCCAGCAGCTCTGGACAGGACACTGAAGCTTTCTTT	CASSSGQDTEAFF
-	TRBD1	TRBV5-1	TRBJ2-3	TGCGCCAGCAGCCTGGTACAGGGGAGTGGTACGCAGTATTTT	CASSLVQGSGTQYF
few	TRBD1	TRBV28	TRBJ1-2	TGTGCCAGCAGTCCGCCCCAAGGGGGCAATGGCTACACCTTC	CASSPPQGGNGYTF
-	TRBD1	TRBV7-3	TRBJ2-7	TGTGCCAGCAGCTCCCCGGGACAGAGCTCCTACGAGCAGTACTTC	CASSSPGQSSYEQYF
few	TRBD2	TRBV5-4	TRBJ2-1	TGTGCCAGCAGCTTGGCCGAGCGGGAGGGTGAGCAGTTCTTC	CASSLAEREGEQFF
few	-	TRBV7-8	TRBJ2-5	TGTGCCAGCAGCTTAGCGTACAGGGTCCAAGAGACCCAGTACTTC	CASSLAYRVQETQYF
few	-	TRBV29-1	TRBJ2-7	TGCAGCGTTGAAGAAGCGACTTACGAGCAGTACTTC	CSVEEATYEQYF
-	-	TRBV27	TRBJ1-1	TGTGCCAGCAGTTTAGGTTCAGGGGCGCCCGCCAAAGCTTTCTTT	CASSLGSGAPAKAFF
-	-	TRBV28	TRBJ2-1	TGTGCCAGCATCTCGGAGGAGGACAATGAGCAGTTCTTC	CASISEEDNEQFF
few	-	TRBV9	TRBJ2-5	TGTGCCAGCAGCGTAGGCTCGATCCAATTAGCGCCGACAGAGACCCAGTACTTC	CASSVGSIQLAPTETQYF
-	-	TRBV9	TRBJ2-7	TGTGCCAGCAGCGTAGCCCCAGGGGTAGCCTACTACGAGCAGTACTTC	CASSVAPGVAYYEQYF
-	-	TRBV7-8	TRBJ2-1	TGTGCCAGCAGCGAGAATAGAGGAAATGAGCAGTTCTTC	CASSENRGNEQFF
-	-	TRBV6-5	TRBJ2-1	TGTGCCAGCAGTTCTAGCATTCAAAGCTCCTACAATGAGCAGTTCTTC	CASSSSIQSSYNEQFF
few	TRBD1	TRBV11-2	TRBJ1-2	TGTGCCAGCAGCTCCCTACGGGACAGGGTAACTGCCACCGACTATGGCTACACCTTC	CASSSLRDRVTATDYGYTF
many	TRBD2	TRBV5-1	TRBJ2-3	TGCGCCAGCAGCTTGGCTAGCGGATCCACAGATACGCAGTATTTT	CASSLASGSTDTQYF
-	-	TRBV6-5	TRBJ2-3	TGTGCCAGCAGGAGCAGGGTTAGCACAGATACGCAGTATTTT	CASRSRVSTDTQYF
-	-	TRBV19	TRBJ1-1	TGTGCCAGTAGTCGGAGGGAAAGGGAATCTTTCTTT	CASSRRERESFF
once	-	TRBV20-1	TRBJ1-1	TGCAGTGCTGCTGGGGCAGGGGAAGCTTTCTTT	CSAAGAGEAFF
-	TRBD1	TRBV5-4	TRBJ1-1	TGTGCCAGCAGCTTGAATCAGGGGGCTTGGACTGAAGCTTTCTTT	CASSLNQGAWTEAFF
-	TRBD1	TRBV9	TRBJ2-5	TGTGCCAGCAGCCCTAATTGGGACAGGGGAGAGACCCAGTACTTC	CASSPNWDRGETQYF
-	TRBD2	TRBV7-3	TRBJ2-3	TGTGCCAGCAGCTCCGGACTAGCGGGAGGATCAGATACGCAGTATTTT	CASSSGLAGGSDTQYF
-	-	TRBV11-2	TRBJ1-1	TGTGCCAGCAGCCTTTTCAGGGAGGGCGCTTTCTTT	CASSLFREGAFF
-	TRBD1	TRBV27	TRBJ2-1	TGTGCCAGCAGTTACCGGGACAGGGCCTCCAAGCAGTTCTTC	CASSYRDRASKQFF
few	-	TRBV28	TRBJ1-4	TGTGCCAGCAGTTTAGGGGCTCGGGAAAAACTGTTTTTT	CASSLGAREKLFF
-	-	TRBV28	TRBJ1-5	TGTGCCAGCAGTTTGTGGGGCTACCTCAACCCCCGGCCCCAGCATTTT	CASSLWGYLNPRPQHF
-	TRBD1	TRBV6-5	TRBJ1-3	TGTGCCAGCAGTTACGGACAGGGTGGGAGAAACACCATATATTTT	CASSYGQGGRNTIYF
-	-	TRBV5-1	TRBJ1-2	TGCGCCAGCGGACTTCGGGCGGAGTCCTCGTATGGCTACACCTTC	CASGLRAESSYGYTF
-	TRBD2	TRBV5-6	TRBJ2-1	TGTGCCAGCAGCGTTGGGGGGGAATTGAACAATGAGCAGTTCTTC	CASSVGGELNNEQFF
-	TRBD2	TRBV4-2	TRBJ2-7	TGTGCCAGCAGCCAAGAGGCTAGCGGGAGCCACGAGCAGTACTTC	CASSQEASGSHEQYF
-	-	TRBV7-6	TRBJ2-5	TGTGCCAGCAGCCGGGGGGCCATCGGAGAGACCCAGTACTTC	CASSRGAIGETQYF